This T cell receptor (beta chain) is drawn from a study of blood T cell repertoires in COVID-19. At the level of the study: The United States, Italy and Spain supplied acute and convalescent COVID-19 samples. T cells, B-cell-depleted T cells, or PBMCs supplied cDNA or gDNA.

The length of the CDR3 is 15 residues. Trimming removed 0 bases from V and 4 bases from J, with 11 bases in between. CDR1 is SGHDT, CDR2 YYEEEE, per germline. Methods used by the authors: Cell counts per sample came from amplifying reference gene primers. TCRdb's copy holds only in-frame clones and misses some; the assay was immunoSEQ multiplex PCR. The V and J calls and clone size were taken over from that table, and D and trimming were inferred from the DNA. This sample has about 190,000 clones, with around 78% found just once. This clonotype was sampled from a woman of 80 years or more with active or convalescent COVID-19. Material for sequencing was peripheral blood. This chain uses TRBV5-6 with TRBJ1-5; weak D call: TRBD1 (5 bases). CDR3 nucleotides: TGTGCCAGCAGCTTGGGACAGCTACGGAATCAGCCCCAGCATTTT. Its translation is CASSLGQLRNQPQHF.